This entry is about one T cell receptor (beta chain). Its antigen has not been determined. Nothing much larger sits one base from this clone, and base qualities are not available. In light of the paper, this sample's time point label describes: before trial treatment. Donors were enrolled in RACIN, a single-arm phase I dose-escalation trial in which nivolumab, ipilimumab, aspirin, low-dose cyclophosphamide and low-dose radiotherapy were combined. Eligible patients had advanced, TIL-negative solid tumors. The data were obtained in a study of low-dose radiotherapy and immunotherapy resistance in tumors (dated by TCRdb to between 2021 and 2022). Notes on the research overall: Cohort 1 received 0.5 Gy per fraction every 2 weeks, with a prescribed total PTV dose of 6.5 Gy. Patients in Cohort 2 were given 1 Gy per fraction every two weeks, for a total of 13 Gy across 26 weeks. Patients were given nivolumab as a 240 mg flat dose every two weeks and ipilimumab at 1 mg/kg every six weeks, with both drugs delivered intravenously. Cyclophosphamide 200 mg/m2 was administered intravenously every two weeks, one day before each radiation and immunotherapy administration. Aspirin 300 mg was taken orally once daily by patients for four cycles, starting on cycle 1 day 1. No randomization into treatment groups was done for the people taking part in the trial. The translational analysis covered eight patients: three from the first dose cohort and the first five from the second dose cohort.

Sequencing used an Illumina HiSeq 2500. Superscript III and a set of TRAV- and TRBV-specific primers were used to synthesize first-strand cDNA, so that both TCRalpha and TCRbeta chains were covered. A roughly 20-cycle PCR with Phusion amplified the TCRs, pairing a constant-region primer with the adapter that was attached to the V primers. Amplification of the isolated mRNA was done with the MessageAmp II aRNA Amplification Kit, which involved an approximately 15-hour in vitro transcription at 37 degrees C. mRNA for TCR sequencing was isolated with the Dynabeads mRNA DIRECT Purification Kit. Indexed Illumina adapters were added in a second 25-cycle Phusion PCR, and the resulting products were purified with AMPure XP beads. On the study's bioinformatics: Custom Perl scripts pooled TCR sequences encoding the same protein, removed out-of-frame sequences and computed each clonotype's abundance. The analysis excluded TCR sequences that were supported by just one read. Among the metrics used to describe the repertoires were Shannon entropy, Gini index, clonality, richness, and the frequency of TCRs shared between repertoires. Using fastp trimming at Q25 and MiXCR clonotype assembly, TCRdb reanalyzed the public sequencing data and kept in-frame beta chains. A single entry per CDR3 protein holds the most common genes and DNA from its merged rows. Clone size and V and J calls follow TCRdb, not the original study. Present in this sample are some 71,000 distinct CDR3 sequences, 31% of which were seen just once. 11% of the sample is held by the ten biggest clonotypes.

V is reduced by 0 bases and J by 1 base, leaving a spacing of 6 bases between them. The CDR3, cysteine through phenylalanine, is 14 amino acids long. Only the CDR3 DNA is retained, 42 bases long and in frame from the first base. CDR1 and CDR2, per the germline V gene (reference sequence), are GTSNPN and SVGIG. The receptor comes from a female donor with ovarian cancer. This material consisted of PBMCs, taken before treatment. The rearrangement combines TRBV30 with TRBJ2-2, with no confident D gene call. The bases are TGTGCCTGGAGTGTAACCGTGAACACCGGGGAGCTGTTTTTT. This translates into CAWSVTVNTGELFF.